These 26 T cell receptor beta chains originate from one sample sequenced in a study of T cell repertoires in ileal Crohn's disease. Some clones are missing from TCRdb's copy, which holds only in-frame ones; the method was immunoSEQ multiplex PCR. The profile covers roughly 15,000 clones, with 70% to 90% appearing a single time and around a tenth taken by the ten largest. Source material: ileal tissue. Receptors were obtained from an adult with Crohn's disease.

The chain carries TRBV5-1 and TRBJ2-2; 9 bases are a match to TRBD1. This CDR3 has 16 amino acids. The junction had 13 bases not matched to a gene; V was cut back by 7 bases and J by 6 bases. Looked up from germline, CDR1 is SGHRS and CDR2 is YFSETQ. CDR3 sequence: CASDPGGQGGAGELFF. As DNA, the CDR3 is TGCGCCAGCGACCCAGGGGGACAGGGAGGCGCCGGGGAGCTGTTTTTT.

The chain combines TRBV7-2 with TRBJ2-2; the match to TRBD1 covers 9 bases. This CDR3 has 17 residues. The junction had 9 bases not matched to a gene; V was cut back by 1 base and J by 6 bases. CDR1 is SGHTA and CDR2 is FQGNSA in the germline V gene. CDR3 sequence: CASSLGGYRGPSGELFF. In nucleotides, the CDR3 is TGTGCCAGCAGCTTAGGAGGGTACAGGGGGCCTTCCGGGGAGCTGTTTTTT.

This chain joins TRBV10-3 and TRBJ1-3; D is perhaps TRBD1 (5 bases). The CDR3 is 14 amino acids. Germline assignment: CDR1 ENHRY and CDR2 SYGVKD. Trimming shortened V by 6 bases and J by 7 bases, and 16 bases separated the two germline ends. The CDR3 is CAIRRGASGNTIYF. CDR3 DNA: TGTGCCATCAGAAGGGGCGCATCGGGTAACACCATATATTTT.

The rearrangement joins TRBV19 to TRBJ1-1, with 7 bases aligning to TRBD1. With 6 bases clipped from V and 3 bases from J, the junction kept 16 bases outside the gene matches. The CDR3 is made up of 17 amino acids. Germline CDR1 reads LNHDA; CDR2 reads SQIVND (reference sequence). DNA for the CDR3: TGTGCCAGTAGGTGGGTGGGTTTGGGGACAGCCTACACTGAAGCTTTCTTT. This sequence encodes CASRWVGLGTAYTEAFF. Looking up the rest from reference TRBV19 and TRBJ1-1 gives the full variable domain: DGGITQSPKYLFRKEGQNVTLSCEQNLNHDAMYWYRQDPGQGLRLIYYSQIVNDFQKGDIAEGYSVSREKKESFPLTVTSAQKNPTAFYLCASRWVGLGTAYTEAFFGQGTRLTVV.

V and J are TRBV7-9 and TRBJ1-1; TRBD1 might be the D (6 bases). Looked up from germline, CDR1 is SEHNR and CDR2 is FQNEAQ (reference sequence). This CDR3 is built from 17 residues. V gave up 5 bases and J gave up 1 base, with 20 bases separating them. In DNA form, the CDR3 reads TGTGCCAGCAGCGCCGGGACACTGGCACCCCCGAACACTGAAGCTTTCTTT. This sequence encodes CASSAGTLAPPNTEAFF.

The V call is TRBV7-9, the J call TRBJ2-5, with TRBD1 matching 8 bases. J was trimmed by 3 bases and V by 3 bases; bases with no gene match: 12. The CDR3 runs to 17 residues. Germline lookup yields CDR1 SEHNR and CDR2 FQNEAQ (reference sequence). CDR3 region: CASSFRGSGQAKETQYF. CDR3 DNA sequence: TGTGCCAGCAGCTTCAGAGGGTCGGGACAGGCAAAAGAGACCCAGTACTTC.

This chain connects TRBV4-2 to TRBJ1-4, with D tentatively TRBD1 (5 bases). Germline V lookup: CDR1 LGHNA, CDR2 YNFKEQ. The V and J ends lost 4 bases and 6 bases respectively, with 15 bases between them. The CDR3 is 15 residues long. DNA of the CDR3: TGTGCCAGCAGCCGGGCGGGACCGGCGGATGAAAAACTGTTTTTT. Protein: CASSRAGPADEKLFF.

This clone occurred a few times. V gene TRBV6-6 combines with J gene TRBJ2-3, with D possibly TRBD1 on 6 matching bases. V was cut by 4 bases and J by 4 bases, with 9 bases left in between. The germline gives CDR1 MNHNY, CDR2 SVGAGI (reference sequence). The CDR3 runs to 13 residues. CDR3 sequence: CASSLDRADTQYF. As DNA, the CDR3 is TGTGCCAGCAGTTTGGACAGAGCAGATACGCAGTATTTT.

The V gene is TRBV7-8, the J gene TRBJ1-1, with 9 bases matching TRBD1. CDR3 length equals 15 residues. The germline V gene encodes CDR1 SGHVS and CDR2 FQNEAQ. Trimming cost V 6 bases and J 2 bases; bases outside gene matches: 7. The CDR3 DNA is TGTGCCAGCAGTACCGGGGGACAGGGCAACACTGAAGCTTTCTTT. Translation gives CASSTGGQGNTEAFF.

The V gene is TRBV30, the J gene TRBJ1-4; TRBD1 matches 8 bases. V lost 3 bases, J lost 8 bases, and 2 bases stayed unmatched. Germline CDR1 reads GTSNPN; CDR2 reads SVGIG (reference sequence). CDR3 size: 12 residues. CDR3 sequence (DNA): TGTGCCTGGAGGACAGGGGACGAAAAACTGTTTTTT. The encoded protein is CAWRTGDEKLFF.

This clone was seen just once. This sequence joins TRBV21-1 and TRBJ2-7; the table's D call of TRBD1 was not tested on the DNA. TRBV21-1 is a pseudogene. This CDR3 is 17 amino acids long. The CDR3 spells CASSKEDRARPIYEQYF. CDR3 coding DNA: TGTGCCAGCAGCAAAGAGGACAGGGCAAGACCAATTTACGAGCAGTACTTC.

The chain is built from TRBV5-1 and TRBJ2-1; no definite D call. Germline CDR1 is SGHRS and CDR2 is YFSETQ. Trimming took 3 bases from V and 2 from J, leaving 6 bases between them. This CDR3 contains 13 residues. CDR3 nucleotide sequence: TGCGCCAGCAGCTCGGGTCCCTACAATGAGCAGTTCTTC. The encoded protein is CASSSGPYNEQFF. The whole variable domain, filled in from reference TRBV5-1 and TRBJ2-1, reads KAGVTQTPRYLIKTRGQQVTLSCSPISGHRSVSWYQQTPGQGLQFLFEYFSETQRNKGNFPGRFSGRQFSNSRSEMNVSTLELGDSALYLCASSSGPYNEQFFGPGTRLTVL.

This chain connects TRBV14 to TRBJ1-3; 11 nucleotides line up with TRBD1. Germline loops: CDR1 SGHDN, CDR2 FVKESK. With 4 bases clipped from V and 3 bases from J, the junction kept 5 bases outside the gene matches. The CDR3 is 16 residues long. CDR3 in DNA: TGTGCCAGCAGCCCCTCGGGGACAGGGGGTGGAAACACCATATATTTT. As protein: CASSPSGTGGGNTIYF.

The V and J genes are TRBV5-1 and TRBJ1-1, with 12 bases fitting TRBD1. Germline V gives CDR1 SGHRS, CDR2 YFSETQ. The CDR3 runs to 14 residues. Unmatched junction bases numbered 4, after V lost 5 bases and J lost 5 bases. DNA for the CDR3: TGCGCCAGCAGATCGGGACAGGGGGCTACTGAAGCTTTCTTT. Protein product: CASRSGQGATEAFF.

The chain uses TRBV7-2 and TRBJ2-3, with TRBD2 identical over 8 bases. CDR1 and CDR2 from the germline V gene are SGHTA and FQGNSA. The ends lost 6 bases at V and 4 bases at J; junction bases unmatched: 6. This CDR3 region has 14 residues. CDR3 residues: CASRGLVVADTQYF. CDR3 sequence (DNA): TGTGCCAGCAGGGGACTAGTGGTCGCAGATACGCAGTATTTT.

This clone was recorded once. At one boundary the junction diverges from the germline segment, which might be a read error. The CDR3 protein is CGSSYMTGREQYF. DNA of the CDR3: TGTGGCAGCAGTTATATGACAGGGCGGGAGCAGTACTTC. The V and J genes are TRBV6-5 and TRBJ2-7, with 7 bases lining up with TRBD1. CDR1 and CDR2 (germline): MNHEY, SVGAGI. The CDR3 is made up of 13 amino acids.

The rearrangement uses TRBV7-2 and TRBJ2-5, with a weak D call TRBD2 (5 bases). The CDR3 runs to 12 residues. V shed 5 bases and J shed 9 bases, with 13 bases lying between them. CDR1 SGHTA and CDR2 FQGNSA come from the germline V gene. CDR3 in amino acids: CASSPPLRAQYF. In DNA, the CDR3 is TGTGCCAGCAGCCCCCCTCTGAGGGCCCAGTACTTC. The whole variable domain, filled in from reference TRBV7-2 and TRBJ2-5, reads GAGVSQSPSNKVTEKGKDVELRCDPISGHTALYWYRQSLGQGLEFLIYFQGNSAPDKSGLPSDRFSAERTGGSVSTLTIQRTQQEDSAVYLCASSPPLRAQYFGPGTRLLVL.

The rearrangement links TRBV2 to TRBJ1-4; a weak D match, TRBD1 (5 bases). There are 12 residues in the CDR3. In germline, CDR1 is SNHLY, CDR2 FYNNEI. The ends were cut back, 6 bases at V and 13 bases at J, with 15 bases in the middle. DNA of the CDR3: TGTGCCAGCAGGGGGCCGGGGGAGGGACTGTTTTTT. The encoded protein is CASRGPGEGLFF.

The chain joins TRBV6-5 to TRBJ2-7; possible D gene TRBD2, 6 bases. Looked up from germline, CDR1 is MNHEY and CDR2 is SVGAGI. V was cut by 6 bases and J by 0 bases, with 12 bases left in between. This CDR3 contains 14 residues. CDR3 bases: TGTGCCAGCAGAGGACCCGGGAGCTCCTACGAGCAGTACTTC. It is translated as CASRGPGSSYEQYF.

The V gene is TRBV9, the J gene TRBJ2-7; 7 bases fit TRBD1. Germline CDR1 reads SGDLS; CDR2 reads YYNGEE. The CDR3 consists of 14 residues. Losses at the gene ends were 0 bases for V and 4 bases for J; bases not matched to a gene: 4. The CDR3 nucleotides are TGTGCCAGCAGCGTAGTGGGGGACAGTTACGAGCAGTACTTC. Protein: CASSVVGDSYEQYF.

In its sample, this clone was seen a few times. The chain combines TRBV7-2 with TRBJ1-4; D might be TRBD1 (5 bases). This CDR3 is 16 amino acids long. Germline V gene sequence: CDR1 SGHTA, CDR2 FQGNSA. V was pared by 1 base and J by 8 bases, with 17 bases between. The DNA of the CDR3 is TGTGCCAGCAGCTTAGACGACCCCCAGGGTGGGGAAAAACTGTTTTTT. Translated, it gives CASSLDDPQGGEKLFF.

The chain recombines TRBV7-8 with TRBJ1-2, with 10 bases matching TRBD1. CDR1 SGHVS and CDR2 FQNEAQ come from the germline V gene. This CDR3 contains 16 residues. With 8 bases clipped from V and 2 bases from J, the junction kept 11 bases outside the gene matches. The chain's CDR3 is CASFPGQGRVNYGYTF. The CDR3 coding sequence is TGTGCCAGCTTCCCGGGACAGGGGAGGGTCAACTATGGCTACACCTTC.

This clone is a singleton in its sample. The rearrangement uses TRBV9 and TRBJ2-5; 7 positions match TRBD2. The germline gives CDR1 SGDLS, CDR2 YYNGEE. The ends lost 1 base at V and 4 bases at J; junction bases unmatched: 4. The CDR3 is 14 amino acids. This CDR3 reads CASSVQGGLETQYF. The CDR3 nucleotides are TGTGCCAGCAGCGTACAGGGAGGGCTAGAGACCCAGTACTTC.

The rearrangement joins TRBV10-2 to TRBJ2-7, with 9 bases that match TRBD1. Germline V gives CDR1 WSHSY, CDR2 SAAADI. With V trimmed by 3 bases and J by 4 bases, 10 bases remained unmatched. The CDR3 extends over 16 amino acids. The CDR3 region is CASSDRTGDRRYEQYF. CDR3 coding DNA: TGCGCCAGCAGTGACCGGACAGGGGATCGAAGATACGAGCAGTACTTC.

This rearrangement joins TRBV27 to TRBJ1-5; D may be TRBD1 (6 bases). Between the trimmed V and J ends, which lost 5 bases and 1 base, there was a span of 15 bases. The CDR3 runs to 16 residues. The germline V gene encodes CDR1 MNHEY and CDR2 SMNVEV (reference sequence). CDR3 region: CASSPKGEWSNQPQHF. CDR3 DNA: TGTGCCAGCAGTCCCAAGGGGGAATGGAGCAATCAGCCCCAGCATTTT.

V usage is TRBV11-2 and J usage is TRBJ2-7; D possibly corresponds to TRBD2 (6 bases). The CDR3 totals 14 residues. V lost 6 bases to trimming and J lost 1 base, with 13 bases between them. The germline V gene has CDR1 SGHAT and CDR2 FQNNGV. CDR3 in amino acids: CASRLTGTSYEQYF. The CDR3 DNA sequence: TGTGCCAGCAGACTGACCGGGACTTCCTACGAGCAGTACTTC.